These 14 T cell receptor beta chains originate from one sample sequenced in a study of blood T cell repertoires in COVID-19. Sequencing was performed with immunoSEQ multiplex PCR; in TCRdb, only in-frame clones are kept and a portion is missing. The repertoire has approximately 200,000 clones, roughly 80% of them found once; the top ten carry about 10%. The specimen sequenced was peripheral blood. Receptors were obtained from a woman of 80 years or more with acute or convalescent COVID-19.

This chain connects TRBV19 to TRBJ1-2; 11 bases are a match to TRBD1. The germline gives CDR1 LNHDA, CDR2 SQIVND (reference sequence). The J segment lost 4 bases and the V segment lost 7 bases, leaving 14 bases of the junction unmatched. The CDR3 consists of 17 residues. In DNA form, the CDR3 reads TGTGCCAGTAAACCCGGACAGGGGGCGCTAATCGGCTATGGCTACACCTTC. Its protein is CASKPGQGALIGYGYTF.

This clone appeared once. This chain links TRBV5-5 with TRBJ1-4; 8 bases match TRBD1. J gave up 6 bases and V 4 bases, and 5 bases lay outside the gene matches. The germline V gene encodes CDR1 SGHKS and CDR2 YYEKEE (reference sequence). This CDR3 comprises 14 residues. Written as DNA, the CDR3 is TGTGCCAGCAGCCCGGGACAGGTGGATGAAAAACTGTTTTTT. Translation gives CASSPGQVDEKLFF.

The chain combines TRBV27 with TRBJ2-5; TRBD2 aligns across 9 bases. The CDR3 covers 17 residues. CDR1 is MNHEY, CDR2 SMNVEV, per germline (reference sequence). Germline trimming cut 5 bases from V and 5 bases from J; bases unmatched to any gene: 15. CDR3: CASSPGSRGGADETQYF. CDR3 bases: TGTGCCAGCAGTCCCGGATCGCGCGGGGGGGCCGACGAGACCCAGTACTTC.

CDR3: CASSLVLAGVGEQYF. CDR3 bases: TGTGCCAGCAGCTTAGTTCTAGCGGGAGTGGGCGAGCAGTACTTC. This chain links TRBV7-9 with TRBJ2-7, with 10 bases fitting TRBD2. The CDR3 runs to 15 residues. Germline CDR1 SEHNR, CDR2 FQNEAQ (reference sequence). The V segment lost 1 base and the J segment 6 bases; nucleotides outside the gene matches: 6.

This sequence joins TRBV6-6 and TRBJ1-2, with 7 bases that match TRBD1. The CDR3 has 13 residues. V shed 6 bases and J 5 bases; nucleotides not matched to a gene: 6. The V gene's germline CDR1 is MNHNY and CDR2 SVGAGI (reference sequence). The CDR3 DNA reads TGTGCCAGCAGCCCCGGACAGGATTATGGCTACACCTTC. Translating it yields CASSPGQDYGYTF.

CDR3 coding DNA: TGCGCCAGCAGCTTACCCAGGGGAACCGGGGAGCTGTTTTTT. Protein product: CASSLPRGTGELFF. The V call is TRBV5-1, the J call TRBJ2-2; possible D gene TRBD1, 6 bases. The CDR3 is 14 residues long. Germline lookup yields CDR1 SGHRS and CDR2 YFSETQ. V lost 2 bases to trimming and J lost 5 bases, with 10 bases between them.

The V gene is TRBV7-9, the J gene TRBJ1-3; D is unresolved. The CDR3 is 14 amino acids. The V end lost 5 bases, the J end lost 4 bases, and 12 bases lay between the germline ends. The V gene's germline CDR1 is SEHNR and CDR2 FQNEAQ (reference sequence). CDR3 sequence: CASSLESPGNTIYF. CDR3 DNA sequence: TGTGCCAGCAGCCTAGAAAGCCCGGGAAACACCATATATTTT. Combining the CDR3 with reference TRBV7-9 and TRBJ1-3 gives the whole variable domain DTGVSQNPRHKITKRGQNVTFRCDPISEHNRLYWYRQTLGQGPEFLTYFQNEAQLEKSRLLSDRFSAERPKGSFSTLEIQRTEQGDSAMYLCASSLESPGNTIYFGEGSWLTVV.

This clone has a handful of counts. The CDR3 reads CASSPLRSETGELFF. CDR3 nucleotide sequence: TGTGCCAGCAGTCCCCTGAGGTCAGAGACCGGGGAGCTGTTTTTT. This chain uses TRBV28 with TRBJ2-2, with D unclear. Germline V gives CDR1 MDHEN, CDR2 SYDVKM. This CDR3 is 15 amino acids long. V lost 5 bases, J lost 5 bases, and 15 bases lay in between.

CDR3 nucleotide sequence: TGTGCCAGCAGCGTAGCCGGGTCGCGGGGGGGCTTTGATGAGCAGTTCTTC. Protein product: CASSVAGSRGGFDEQFF. The chain carries TRBV9 and TRBJ2-1; 9 bases are a match to TRBD2. With 0 bases clipped from V and 8 bases from J, the junction kept 12 bases outside the gene matches. This CDR3 region has 17 residues. Germline V gives CDR1 SGDLS, CDR2 YYNGEE.

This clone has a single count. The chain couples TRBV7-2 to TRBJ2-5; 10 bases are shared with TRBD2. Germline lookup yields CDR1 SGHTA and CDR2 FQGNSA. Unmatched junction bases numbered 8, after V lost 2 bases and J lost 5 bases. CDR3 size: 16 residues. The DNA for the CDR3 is TGTGCCAGCAGCTTAAACAGCGGGGGGGCAGGGGAGACCCAGTACTTC. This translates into CASSLNSGGAGETQYF.

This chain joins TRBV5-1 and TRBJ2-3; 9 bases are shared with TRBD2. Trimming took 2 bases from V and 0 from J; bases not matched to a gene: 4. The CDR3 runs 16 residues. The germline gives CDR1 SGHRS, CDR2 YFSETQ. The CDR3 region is CASSFTSGPSTDTQYF. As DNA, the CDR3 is TGCGCCAGCAGCTTTACTAGCGGGCCCAGCACAGATACGCAGTATTTT. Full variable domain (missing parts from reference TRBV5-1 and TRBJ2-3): KAGVTQTPRYLIKTRGQQVTLSCSPISGHRSVSWYQQTPGQGLQFLFEYFSETQRNKGNFPGRFSGRQFSNSRSEMNVSTLELGDSALYLCASSFTSGPSTDTQYFGPGTRLTVL.

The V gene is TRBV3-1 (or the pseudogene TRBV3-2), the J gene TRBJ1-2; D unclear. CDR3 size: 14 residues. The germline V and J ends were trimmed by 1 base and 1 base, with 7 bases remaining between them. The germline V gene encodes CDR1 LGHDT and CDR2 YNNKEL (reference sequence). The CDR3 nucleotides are TGTGCCAGCAGCCAAGGGCGGATTAACTATGGCTACACCTTC. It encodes CASSQGRINYGYTF.

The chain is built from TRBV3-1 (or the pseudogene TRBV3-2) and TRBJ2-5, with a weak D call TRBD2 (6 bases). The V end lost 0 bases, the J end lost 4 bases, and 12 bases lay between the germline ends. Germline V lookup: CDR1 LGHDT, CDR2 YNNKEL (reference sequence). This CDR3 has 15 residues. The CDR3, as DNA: TGTGCCAGCAGCCAAGAGCCCGGGAGCGTAGAGACCCAGTACTTC. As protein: CASSQEPGSVETQYF.

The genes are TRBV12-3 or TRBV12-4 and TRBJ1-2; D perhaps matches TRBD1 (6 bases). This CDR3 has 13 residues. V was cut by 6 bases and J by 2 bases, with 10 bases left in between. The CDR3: CASRPTGNYGYTF. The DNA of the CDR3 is TGTGCCAGCAGACCCACAGGGAACTATGGCTACACCTTC.